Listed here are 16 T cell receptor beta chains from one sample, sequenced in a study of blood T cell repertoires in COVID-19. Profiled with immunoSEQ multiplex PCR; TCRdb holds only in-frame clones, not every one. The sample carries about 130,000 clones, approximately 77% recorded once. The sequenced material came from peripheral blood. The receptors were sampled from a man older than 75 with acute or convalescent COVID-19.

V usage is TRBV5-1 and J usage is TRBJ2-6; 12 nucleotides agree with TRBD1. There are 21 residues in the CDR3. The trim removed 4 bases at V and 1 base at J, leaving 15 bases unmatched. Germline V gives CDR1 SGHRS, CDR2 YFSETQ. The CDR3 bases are TGCGCCAGCAGCAAACTTCGACCGGGACAGGGGGCGATATCTGGGGCCAACGTCCTGACTTTC. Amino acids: CASSKLRPGQGAISGANVLTF.

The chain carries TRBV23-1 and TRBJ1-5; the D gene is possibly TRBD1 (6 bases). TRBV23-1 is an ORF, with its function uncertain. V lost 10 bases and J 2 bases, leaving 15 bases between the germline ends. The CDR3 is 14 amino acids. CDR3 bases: TGCGCCACGCTAACAGGGCATCGCAATCAGCCCCAGCATTTT. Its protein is CATLTGHRNQPQHF.

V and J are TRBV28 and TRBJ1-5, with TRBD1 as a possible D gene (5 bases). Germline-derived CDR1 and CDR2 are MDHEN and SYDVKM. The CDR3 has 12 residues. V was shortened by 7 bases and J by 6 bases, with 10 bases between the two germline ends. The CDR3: CASISGGQPQHF. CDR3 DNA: TGTGCCAGCATTTCGGGGGGTCAGCCCCAGCATTTT. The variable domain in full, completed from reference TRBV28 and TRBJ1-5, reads DVKVTQSSRYLVKRTGEKVFLECVQDMDHENMFWYRQDPGLGLRLIYFSYDVKMKEKGDIPEGYSVSREKKERFSLILESASTNQTSMYLCASISGGQPQHFGDGTRLSIL.

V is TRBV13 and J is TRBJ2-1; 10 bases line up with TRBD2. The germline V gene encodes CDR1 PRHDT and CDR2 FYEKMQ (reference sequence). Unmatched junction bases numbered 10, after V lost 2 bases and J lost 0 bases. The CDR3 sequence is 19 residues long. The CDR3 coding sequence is TGTGCCAGCAGCTTACGAGCGGGGGGGCCTTATAGCTCCTACAATGAGCAGTTCTTC. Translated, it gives CASSLRAGGPYSSYNEQFF.

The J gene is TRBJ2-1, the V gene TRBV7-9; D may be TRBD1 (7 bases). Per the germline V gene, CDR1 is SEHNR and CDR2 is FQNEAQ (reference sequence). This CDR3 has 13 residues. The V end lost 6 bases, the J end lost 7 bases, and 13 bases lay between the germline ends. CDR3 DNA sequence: TGTGCCAGCAGGGAGGGGGCCGGTAATGAGCAGTTCTTC. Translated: CASREGAGNEQFF.

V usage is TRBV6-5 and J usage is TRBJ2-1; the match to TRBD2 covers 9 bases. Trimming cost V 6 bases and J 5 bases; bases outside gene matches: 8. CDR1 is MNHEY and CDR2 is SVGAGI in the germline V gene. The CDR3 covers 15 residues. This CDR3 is CASRVAGELDNEQFF. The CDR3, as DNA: TGTGCCAGCAGGGTAGCGGGGGAGTTGGACAATGAGCAGTTCTTC.

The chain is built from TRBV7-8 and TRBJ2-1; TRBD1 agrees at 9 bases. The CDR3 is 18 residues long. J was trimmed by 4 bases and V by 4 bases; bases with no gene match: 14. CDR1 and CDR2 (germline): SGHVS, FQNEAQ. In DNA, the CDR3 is TGTGCCAGCAGCTCTAGGGCGCCCGGGACAGGGTCGTACAATGAGCAGTTCTTC. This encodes CASSSRAPGTGSYNEQFF. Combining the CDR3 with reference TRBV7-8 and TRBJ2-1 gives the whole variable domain GAGVSQSPRYKVAKRGQDVALRCDPISGHVSLFWYQQALGQGPEFLTYFQNEAQLDKSGLPSDRFFAERPEGSVSTLKIQRTQQEDSAVYLCASSSRAPGTGSYNEQFFGPGTRLTVL.

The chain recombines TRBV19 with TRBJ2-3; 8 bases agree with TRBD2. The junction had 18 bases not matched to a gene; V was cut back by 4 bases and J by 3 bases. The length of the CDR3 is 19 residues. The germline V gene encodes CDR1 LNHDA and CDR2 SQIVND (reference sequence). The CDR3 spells CASSTTYATREGGTDTQYF. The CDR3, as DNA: TGTGCCAGTAGTACAACGTACGCCACTCGGGAGGGAGGTACAGATACGCAGTATTTT.

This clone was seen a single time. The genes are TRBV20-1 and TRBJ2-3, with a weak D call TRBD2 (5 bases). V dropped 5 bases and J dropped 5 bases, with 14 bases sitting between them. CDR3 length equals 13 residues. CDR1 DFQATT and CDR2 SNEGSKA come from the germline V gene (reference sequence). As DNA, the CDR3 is TGCAGTGCTCGTGGGATTGCGGGAGATACGCAGTATTTT. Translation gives CSARGIAGDTQYF.

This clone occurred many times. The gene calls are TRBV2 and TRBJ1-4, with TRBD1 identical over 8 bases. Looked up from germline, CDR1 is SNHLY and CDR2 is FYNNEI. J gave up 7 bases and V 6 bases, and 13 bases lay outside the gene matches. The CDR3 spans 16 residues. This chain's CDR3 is CASRTAPRGRVEKLFF. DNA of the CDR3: TGTGCCAGCAGAACCGCCCCCAGGGGGCGCGTTGAAAAACTGTTTTTT.

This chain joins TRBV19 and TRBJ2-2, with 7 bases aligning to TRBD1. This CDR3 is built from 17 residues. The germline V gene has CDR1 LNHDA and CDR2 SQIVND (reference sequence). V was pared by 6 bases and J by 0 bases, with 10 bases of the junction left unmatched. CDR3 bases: TGTGCCAGTAGGGAACTTAGGGGACAGACGAACACCGGGGAGCTGTTTTTT. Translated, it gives CASRELRGQTNTGELFF.

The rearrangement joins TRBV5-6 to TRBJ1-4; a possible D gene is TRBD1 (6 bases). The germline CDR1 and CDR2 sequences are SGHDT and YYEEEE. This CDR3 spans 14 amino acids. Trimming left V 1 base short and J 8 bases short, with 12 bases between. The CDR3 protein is CASSLFQGSEKLFF. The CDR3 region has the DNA TGTGCCAGCAGCTTGTTCCAGGGGTCCGAAAAACTGTTTTTT. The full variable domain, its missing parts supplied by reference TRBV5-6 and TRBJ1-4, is DAGVTQSPTHLIKTRGQQVTLRCSPKSGHDTVSWYQQALGQGPQFIFQYYEEEERQRGNFPDRFSGHQFPNYSSELNVNALLLGDSALYLCASSLFQGSEKLFFGSGTQLSVL.

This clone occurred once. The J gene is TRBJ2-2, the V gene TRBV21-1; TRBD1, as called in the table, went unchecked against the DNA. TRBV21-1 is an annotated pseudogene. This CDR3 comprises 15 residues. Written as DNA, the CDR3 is TGTGCCAGACCCAGGGGGACCGCGAACACCGGGGAGCTGTTTTTT. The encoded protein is CARPRGTANTGELFF.

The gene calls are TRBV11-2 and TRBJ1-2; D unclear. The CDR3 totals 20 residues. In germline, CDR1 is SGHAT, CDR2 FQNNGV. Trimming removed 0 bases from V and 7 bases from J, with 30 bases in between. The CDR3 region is CASSLDNYGGASPPRFGYTF. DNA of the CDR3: TGTGCCAGCAGCTTAGATAACTACGGCGGCGCATCCCCCCCTCGCTTTGGCTACACCTTC.

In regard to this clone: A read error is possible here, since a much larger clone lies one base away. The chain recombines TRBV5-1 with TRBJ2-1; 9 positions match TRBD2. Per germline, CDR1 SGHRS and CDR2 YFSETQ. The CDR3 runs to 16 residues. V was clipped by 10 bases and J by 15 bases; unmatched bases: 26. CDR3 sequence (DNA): TGCGCCCCCAGCTTGGAGGGCGGGGGGGCGTGGGGGAGCCGGTTCTTC. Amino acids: CAPSLEGGGAWGSRFF.

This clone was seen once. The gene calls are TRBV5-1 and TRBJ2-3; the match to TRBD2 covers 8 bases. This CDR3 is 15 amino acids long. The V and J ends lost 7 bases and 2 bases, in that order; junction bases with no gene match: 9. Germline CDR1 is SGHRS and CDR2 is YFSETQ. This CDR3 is CASSNSGKNTDTQYF. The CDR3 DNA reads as TGCGCCAGCTCCAATAGCGGGAAAAACACAGATACGCAGTATTTT.